This TCR beta chain was observed in a study of blood T cells in healthy people across ages. This clonotype has just a few counts. The CDR3 totals 15 residues. CDR1 is MNHNS and CDR2 is SASEGT in the germline V gene. V was trimmed by 3 bases and J by 5 bases, leaving 14 bases between them. A sample-barcoded 5' primer and a J-beta primer mix were used in a second PCR of roughly 7 to 12 cycles. From the 5' RACE reads, TCRdb called clonotypes with MiXCR, one entry per CDR3 protein. The sample carries approximately 1.5 million distinct CDR3 sequences, almost 35% recorded once. This chain links TRBV6-1 with TRBJ1-5; D unresolved. The specimen sequenced was blood. The source of this sequence is a woman in her twenties or thirties in good health. The DNA of the CDR3 is TGTGCCAGCAGTGACCCCGAAGGAGCCCATCAGCCCCAGCATTTT. Translated: CASSDPEGAHQPQHF.